The clone carrying this TCR beta chain was counted a single time. This sample is part of a study of T cell changes during pregnancy in multiple sclerosis. Sequencing was performed with immunoSEQ multiplex PCR; in TCRdb, only in-frame clones are kept and a portion is missing. Here the sample spans 95,000 to 110,000 clones, roughly 93% being singletons. Sequenced here: peripheral blood, sampled after pregnancy. The receptor was derived from a female donor with multiple sclerosis, enrolled in a pregnancy study.

The CDR3 DNA sequence: TGTGCCAGCAGTGAAGAAGCGGGAGTGATGTACGAGCAGTACTTC. It codes for CASSEEAGVMYEQYF. V gene TRBV2 combines with J gene TRBJ2-7; 8 bases map to TRBD2. Trimming cost V 1 base and J 4 bases; bases outside gene matches: 6. This CDR3 region has 15 residues. Germline V CDR1 and CDR2: SNHLY, FYNNEI.